What follows describes a single TCR beta chain. The sequenced fragment ends 3 residues before the CDR3 boundary, so the rest is inferred from the germline J gene. In the same sample, other DNA sequences code for this CDR3. Generated by immunoSEQ multiplex PCR, the TCRdb table keeps only in-frame clones and is missing some. The repertoire table contains around 39,000 clones. The data originate from a study of T cells in women clearing cervical HPV infection. Study details: Case blood drawn at lesion detection; control blood after infection cleared. Case blood was drawn a median around 150 days after lesion detection. With HLA typing for only a few women, HLA confounding remains possible.

The V gene's germline CDR1 is SGHTA and CDR2 FQGNSA. The CDR3 sequence is 11 residues long. Input material: blood buffy coat. The V gene is TRBV7-2, the J gene TRBJ1-2; D unclear. The receptor's source is a woman between 18 and 75 years old with a cervical HPV16 infection that either progressed to CIN3+ or cleared (not recorded which). The CDR3 here is CASSNTDTYTF. The DNA read from the CDR3 is TGTGCCAGCAGTAACACAGATACC. The complete variable domain, with remaining parts taken from reference TRBV7-2 and TRBJ1-2, reads GAGVSQSPSNKVTEKGKDVELRCDPISGHTALYWYRQSLGQGLEFLIYFQGNSAPDKSGLPSDRFSAERTGGSVSTLTIQRTQQEDSAVYLCASSNTDTYTFGSGTRLTVV.